A single sample is the source of the 31 T cell receptor beta chains below, sequenced in a study of blood T cell repertoires in COVID-19. The assay was immunoSEQ multiplex PCR, and TCRdb's table has in-frame clones only and misses some. There are about 400,000 clones in the sample; around nine tenths occur only once, and about 1.8% lies in the top ten. The sequencing input was PBMCs or T cells enriched from blood (not recorded which). Receptors were obtained from a woman in her 30s who had recovered from COVID-19.

The J gene is TRBJ2-7, the V gene TRBV11-2, with 9 bases identical to TRBD1. After removal of 3 bases from V and 6 bases from J, the junction contained 3 bases not matched to a gene. This CDR3 region has 13 residues. In germline, CDR1 is SGHAT, CDR2 FQNNGV. Here the CDR3 DNA reads TGTGCCAGCAGCTTTGGGACAGGGACCGAGCAGTACTTC. Translated: CASSFGTGTEQYF.

The genes are TRBV4-2 and TRBJ1-1; D might be TRBD1 (6 bases). CDR1 is LGHNA and CDR2 is YNFKEQ in the germline V gene. Trimming cost V 4 bases and J 7 bases, with 19 bases left between them. CDR3 length: 15 amino acids. The CDR3 DNA reads as TGTGCCAGCAGCCCAACAGATCAGGGGCGCTTTGAAGCTTTCTTT. Encoded protein: CASSPTDQGRFEAFF.

The chain is built from TRBV3-1 (or the pseudogene TRBV3-2) and TRBJ2-1; no clear D gene. Germline V gene data show CDR1 as LGHDT and CDR2 as YNNKEL (reference sequence). Trimming took off 2 bases at V and 8 bases at J, with 4 bases between the two ends. The CDR3 covers 11 residues. The chain's CDR3 is CASSQLYEQFF. The CDR3 DNA reads TGTGCCAGCAGCCAACTGTATGAGCAGTTCTTC.

Of note for this clone: Compared with germline, one end of the junction differs, possibly owing to a read error. The chain couples TRBV3-1 (or the pseudogene TRBV3-2) to TRBJ2-7; D unresolved. The CDR3 length is 14 residues. Germline values: CDR1 LGHDT, CDR2 YNNKEL (reference sequence). CDR3 sequence reads: CASSQEVYGGNLFF. CDR3 DNA: TGTGCCAGCAGCCAAGAAGTCTATGGCGGAAATCTTTTCTTC.

On this clone itself: The junction departs from the called germline gene at one end, perhaps through a read error. The chain couples TRBV18 to TRBJ1-1; 7 nucleotides line up with TRBD1. The CDR3 covers 15 residues. Looked up from germline, CDR1 is KGHSH and CDR2 is LQKENI. The CDR3 DNA sequence: TGTGCCAGCTCCCCACAGGGGATATTTGGGACTGAAGCTTTCTTT. As protein: CASSPQGIFGTEAFF.

The V and J genes are TRBV30 and TRBJ1-2; perhaps TRBD1 as D (5 bases). The V and J ends lost 4 bases and 8 bases respectively, with 14 bases between them. The germline gives CDR1 GTSNPN, CDR2 SVGIG (reference sequence). CDR3 length: 12 residues. CDR3 DNA sequence: TGTGCCTGGATCGGGGGGGGAGGAGGCTACACCTTC. It codes for CAWIGGGGGYTF.

In its sample, this clone was seen once. The CDR3 reads CASSFRQPQHF. The DNA of the CDR3 is TGTGCCAGCAGTTTTCGTCAGCCCCAGCATTTT. This chain uses TRBV28 with TRBJ1-5, with D uncertain. Germline loops: CDR1 MDHEN, CDR2 SYDVKM. Trimming removed 3 bases from V and 6 bases from J, with 3 bases in between. This CDR3 has 11 residues.

In regard to this clone: Other nucleotide sequences in the sample specify the same CDR3. The V call is TRBV5-1, the J call TRBJ2-3; 9 positions agree with TRBD2. The CDR3 extends over 15 amino acids. CDR1 and CDR2 from the germline V gene are SGHRS and YFSETQ. J gave up 3 bases and V 0 bases, and 2 bases lay outside the gene matches. The CDR3 sequence: CASSLVAGGTDTQYF. As DNA, the CDR3 is TGCGCCAGCAGCTTGGTTGCGGGAGGGACAGATACGCAGTATTTT.

The CDR3 sequence is CASSLWWGRGNQPQHF. The CDR3 bases are TGTGCCAGCAGCTTATGGTGGGGCAGAGGCAATCAGCCCCAGCATTTT. V and J are TRBV7-2 and TRBJ1-5, with D possibly being TRBD1 (5 bases). Trimming cost V 2 bases and J 2 bases, with 13 bases left between them. CDR3 length equals 16 residues. Per the germline V gene, CDR1 is SGHTA and CDR2 is FQGNSA.

This chain connects TRBV18 to TRBJ1-3; TRBD1 might be the D (6 bases). CDR3 length: 13 residues. The germline V gene has CDR1 KGHSH and CDR2 LQKENI. The V and J ends lost 3 bases and 7 bases respectively, with 10 bases between them. DNA for the CDR3: TGTGCCAGCTCACCGGGACAAGTGAACACCATATATTTT. Translated: CASSPGQVNTIYF.

V and J are TRBV4-3 and TRBJ2-2; 12 bases fit TRBD2. Trimming at V came to 0 bases and at J to 7 bases, leaving 6 bases not matched to a gene. The CDR3 length is 17 residues. Germline assignment: CDR1 LGHNA and CDR2 YSLEER. DNA of the CDR3: TGCGCCAGCAGCCAAGAGTTCAGACTAGCGGGGGACGGGGAGCTGTTTTTT. It codes for CASSQEFRLAGDGELFF.

About this clone: Distinct nucleotide sequences in the sample also encode this CDR3. This chain links TRBV18 with TRBJ1-2; D is ambiguous. Germline-derived CDR1 and CDR2 are KGHSH and LQKENI. Trimming shortened V by 1 base and J by 3 bases, and 12 bases separated the two germline ends. The CDR3 covers 15 residues. The CDR3: CASSPRTGADYGYTF. CDR3 DNA sequence: TGTGCCAGCTCACCACGGACTGGAGCGGACTATGGCTACACCTTC.

This chain's CDR3 is CASSVASRTDTQYF. DNA for the CDR3: TGTGCCAGCAGCGTAGCTAGTCGGACAGATACGCAGTATTTT. The V call is TRBV9, the J call TRBJ2-3; D not certain. Germline-derived CDR1 and CDR2 are SGDLS and YYNGEE. V was shortened by 0 bases and J by 3 bases, with 8 bases between the two germline ends. This CDR3 comprises 14 residues.

The V and J genes are TRBV18 and TRBJ2-1, with 8 bases fitting TRBD1. The CDR3 runs 15 residues. Germline CDR1 is KGHSH and CDR2 is LQKENI. Trimming removed 3 bases from V and 4 bases from J; junction bases left unmatched: 5. The CDR3 is CASSPTGGIYNEQFF. CDR3 DNA: TGTGCCAGCTCACCTACAGGGGGGATTTACAATGAGCAGTTCTTC.

In this sample, this clone turned up once. This CDR3 is CAWSRDYKNTGELFF. In nucleotides, the CDR3 is TGTGCCTGGAGCAGGGACTACAAGAACACCGGGGAGCTGTTTTTT. The rearrangement joins TRBV30 to TRBJ2-2, with 7 bases lining up with TRBD2. CDR3 length: 15 amino acids. The germline V gene has CDR1 GTSNPN and CDR2 SVGIG (reference sequence). The V gene end was trimmed by 3 bases and the J gene end by 1 base; junction bases not matched to a gene: 5. The full variable domain, in which reference TRBV30 and TRBJ2-2 provide the parts outside the CDR3, is SQTIHQWPATLVQPVGSPLSLECTVEGTSNPNLYWYRQAAGRGLQLLFYSVGIGQISSEVPQNLSASRPQDRQFILSSKKLLLSDSGFYLCAWSRDYKNTGELFFGEGSRLTVL.

The genes are TRBV5-1 and TRBJ2-6; 11 nucleotides match TRBD2. Trimming removed 0 bases from V and 0 bases from J; junction bases left unmatched: 2. The CDR3 runs to 18 residues. Germline lookup yields CDR1 SGHRS and CDR2 YFSETQ. The CDR3 protein is CASSLGLAGGSGANVLTF. Written as DNA, the CDR3 is TGCGCCAGCAGCTTGGGGCTAGCGGGGGGCTCTGGGGCCAACGTCCTGACTTTC. Drawing the rest from reference TRBV5-1 and TRBJ2-6, the complete variable domain is KAGVTQTPRYLIKTRGQQVTLSCSPISGHRSVSWYQQTPGQGLQFLFEYFSETQRNKGNFPGRFSGRQFSNSRSEMNVSTLELGDSALYLCASSLGLAGGSGANVLTFGAGSRLTVL.

The rearrangement links TRBV5-1 to TRBJ2-1; 7 nucleotides match TRBD1. Germline V lookup: CDR1 SGHRS, CDR2 YFSETQ. The V and J ends lost 1 base and 6 bases, in that order; junction bases with no gene match: 4. The CDR3 length is 14 residues. The CDR3, as DNA: TGCGCCAGCAGCTTGAAGGGGGCGGGCAATGAGCAGTTCTTC. Protein: CASSLKGAGNEQFF.

The V and J genes are TRBV24-1 and TRBJ1-2; TRBD1 is a possible D gene (5 bases). This CDR3 is 12 amino acids long. Germline CDR1 and CDR2: KGHDR and SFDVKD. The ends were cut back, 9 bases at V and 2 bases at J, with 9 bases in the middle. DNA for the CDR3: TGTGCCACCTCGGACACGAACTATGGCTACACCTTC. It is translated as CATSDTNYGYTF.

The rearrangement links TRBV2 to TRBJ1-6, with D perhaps TRBD1 (6 bases). Germline loops: CDR1 SNHLY, CDR2 FYNNEI. The germline V and J ends were trimmed by 6 bases and 7 bases, with 13 bases remaining between them. This CDR3 is 14 amino acids long. The CDR3 nucleotides read TGTGCCAGCAGCGCCCAGGGGAGCAATTCACCCCTCCACTTT. Translation: CASSAQGSNSPLHF.

The chain is built from TRBV21-1 and TRBJ2-6; the table's D call TRBD1 went unverified against the DNA. TRBV21-1 corresponds to a pseudogene. The CDR3 sequence is 18 residues long. The CDR3 region is CASSPRDRTYSGANVLTF. The CDR3, as DNA: TGTGCCAGCAGCCCCCGGGACAGAACATACTCTGGGGCCAACGTCCTGACTTTC.

The chain is built from TRBV11-2 and TRBJ2-1; 12 bases match TRBD2. This CDR3 has 17 residues. J gave up 4 bases and V 5 bases, and 9 bases lay outside the gene matches. From germline, CDR1 is SGHAT and CDR2 FQNNGV. The CDR3 reads CASSAELAGGYYNEQFF. CDR3 sequence (DNA): TGTGCCAGCAGCGCGGAACTAGCGGGAGGTTATTACAATGAGCAGTTCTTC. Full variable domain (remainder filled in from reference TRBV11-2 and TRBJ2-1): EAGVAQSPRYKIIEKRQSVAFWCNPISGHATLYWYQQILGQGPKLLIQFQNNGVVDDSQLPKDRFSAERLKGVDSTLKIQPAKLEDSAVYLCASSAELAGGYYNEQFFGPGTRLTVL.

Concerning this clone itself: Different DNA sequences within this sample yield the same CDR3. The V gene is TRBV9, the J gene TRBJ1-3; unclear D gene. CDR3 length: 13 residues. Between the trimmed V and J ends, which lost 0 bases and 4 bases, there was a span of 5 bases. CDR1 is SGDLS and CDR2 is YYNGEE in the germline V gene. CDR3 protein: CASSVGGGNTIYF. CDR3 DNA sequence: TGTGCCAGCAGCGTAGGCGGAGGAAACACCATATATTTT.

V gene TRBV5-1 combines with J gene TRBJ2-1; possible D gene TRBD2, 5 bases. The germline gives CDR1 SGHRS, CDR2 YFSETQ. The CDR3 covers 16 residues. V was pared by 0 bases and J by 4 bases, with 14 bases between. CDR3 coding DNA: TGCGCCAGCAGCTTGGCCTGGCAGGAGGATTACAATGAGCAGTTCTTC. Its translation: CASSLAWQEDYNEQFF.

The chain has TRBV11-3 and TRBJ2-2, with 11 bases lining up with TRBD2. The CDR3 is made up of 15 amino acids. V trimming: 1 base; J trimming: 9 bases; junction bases outside the gene matches: 4. CDR1 SGHNT and CDR2 YENEEA come from the germline V gene. In DNA, the CDR3 is TGTGCCAGCAGCTTAGCTAGCGGGGGGACGCGGGAGCTGTTTTTT. Residues: CASSLASGGTRELFF.

The gene calls are TRBV6-5 and TRBJ1-1, with D maybe TRBD1 (6 bases). The V and J ends lost 7 bases and 0 bases respectively, with 12 bases between them. CDR3 length: 14 amino acids. Germline loops: CDR1 MNHEY, CDR2 SVGAGI. For the CDR3, the DNA is TGTGCCAGCAAAGTGACAGGACTGAACACTGAAGCTTTCTTT. It codes for CASKVTGLNTEAFF.

The rearrangement links TRBV7-8 to TRBJ2-1, with TRBD2 matching 11 bases. V was clipped by 5 bases and J by 0 bases; unmatched bases: 12. Looked up from germline, CDR1 is SGHVS and CDR2 is FQNEAQ. The CDR3 length is 19 residues. The CDR3 is CASSAAGLADLFSYNEQFF. CDR3 nucleotide sequence: TGTGCCAGCAGCGCAGCGGGACTAGCGGACCTTTTCTCCTACAATGAGCAGTTCTTC.

This chain's CDR3 is CASTGTRQAQGYTF. For the CDR3, the DNA is TGTGCCAGCACCGGGACCCGACAGGCTCAAGGCTACACCTTC. This rearrangement joins TRBV6-5 to TRBJ1-2; a possible D gene is TRBD1 (6 bases). The CDR3 contains 14 residues. Per germline, CDR1 MNHEY and CDR2 SVGAGI. V was trimmed by 7 bases and J by 8 bases, leaving 20 bases between them.

The chain uses TRBV28 and TRBJ1-1, with TRBD1 identical over 7 bases. Germline V lookup: CDR1 MDHEN, CDR2 SYDVKM. J lost 3 bases, V lost 6 bases, and 7 bases had no gene match. The CDR3 totals 14 residues. In DNA, the CDR3 is TGTGCCAGCAGCCCCAGGGGGACCGACACTGAAGCTTTCTTT. Its protein is CASSPRGTDTEAFF.

The chain has TRBV7-9 and TRBJ2-7; unclear D gene. CDR3 length equals 15 residues. Germline V gene data show CDR1 as SEHNR and CDR2 as FQNEAQ (reference sequence). With 2 bases removed from V and 2 bases from J, the gap between germline ends came to 13 bases. CDR3 sequence: CASSLQDFTPYEQYF. The CDR3, as DNA: TGTGCCAGCAGCTTACAAGACTTCACCCCCTACGAGCAGTACTTC.

The chain is built from TRBV6-5 and TRBJ2-1, with TRBD1 as a possible D gene (5 bases). V was shortened by 5 bases and J by 4 bases, with 9 bases between the two germline ends. CDR1 MNHEY and CDR2 SVGAGI come from the germline V gene. CDR3 length equals 13 residues. Written as DNA, the CDR3 is TGTGCCAGCAGTCAGAAGGGGTACAATGAGCAGTTCTTC. This translates into CASSQKGYNEQFF.

The J gene is TRBJ2-3, the V gene TRBV11-2; 9 bases are shared with TRBD2. J lost 2 bases, V lost 2 bases, and 2 bases had no gene match. The CDR3 sequence is 15 residues long. CDR1 and CDR2 (germline): SGHAT, FQNNGV. CDR3 residues: CASSLSGGHTDTQYF. The CDR3 region has the DNA TGTGCCAGCAGCTTAAGCGGGGGGCACACAGATACGCAGTATTTT.